This entry lists 21 T cell receptor beta chains sequenced from one sample in a study of blood T cell repertoires in COVID-19. Assay: immunoSEQ multiplex PCR; the TCRdb copy retains only in-frame clones and omits some. Seen here are tens of thousands of clones, over 75% observed once, and the top ten hold under 4.5%. The sample taken for sequencing was peripheral blood. Receptors were obtained from a human donor in a cohort sampled during active COVID-19.

The rearrangement joins TRBV24-1 to TRBJ2-3; D not resolved. Trimming stripped 3 bases from V and 5 bases from J, with 14 bases between. From germline, CDR1 is KGHDR and CDR2 SFDVKD. The CDR3 has 15 residues. CDR3 DNA sequence: TGTGCCACCAGTGATCCTCGGGTACCCGGAGATACGCAGTATTTT. Its protein is CATSDPRVPGDTQYF.

The V gene is TRBV5-4, the J gene TRBJ2-1, with 15 positions matching TRBD2. CDR3 size: 18 residues. Germline V gene sequence: CDR1 SGHNT, CDR2 YYREEE (reference sequence). V shed 2 bases and J 4 bases; nucleotides not matched to a gene: 7. This CDR3 is CASSLKGLAGGKYNEQFF. Written as DNA, the CDR3 is TGTGCCAGCAGCTTAAAGGGACTAGCGGGGGGCAAATACAATGAGCAGTTCTTC.

This clone is a singleton in its sample. The chain combines TRBV3-1 (or the pseudogene TRBV3-2) with TRBJ2-7; perhaps TRBD1 as D (5 bases). The germline CDR1 and CDR2 sequences are LGHDT and YNNKEL (reference sequence). The V end was cut by 4 bases, the J end by 4 bases, with 8 bases between. The CDR3 is made up of 12 amino acids. The CDR3 loop reads CASSLPGYEQYF. The CDR3 region has the DNA TGTGCCAGCAGCCTTCCAGGGTACGAGCAGTACTTC.

The chain has TRBV21-1 and TRBJ1-1; TRBD1 was called by the table and not checked on the DNA. TRBV21-1 has pseudogene status. This CDR3 is 15 amino acids long. The CDR3 reads CASSNEDRRDTEAFF. CDR3 DNA: TGTGCCAGCAGCAATGAGGACAGGAGGGACACTGAAGCTTTCTTT.

The chain's CDR3 is CASSYPISETIYEQYF. The CDR3 DNA sequence: TGTGCCAGCAGTTACCCCATTAGCGAGACCATCTACGAGCAGTACTTC. The J gene is TRBJ2-7, the V gene TRBV6-5; possibly TRBD2 for D (5 bases). The germline gives CDR1 MNHEY, CDR2 SVGAGI. The V and J ends lost 2 bases and 3 bases respectively, with 17 bases between them. The CDR3 consists of 16 residues.

This clone was picked up a small number of times. The V and J genes are TRBV4-2 and TRBJ2-3; 11 positions agree with TRBD2. Per germline, CDR1 LGHNA and CDR2 YNFKEQ. CDR3 size: 17 residues. The J segment lost 0 bases and the V segment lost 3 bases, leaving 5 bases of the junction unmatched. The CDR3 DNA reads as TGTGCCAGCAGCCATTTAGCGGGGGGGCCGAGCACAGATACGCAGTATTTT. Translating gives CASSHLAGGPSTDTQYF.

The chain uses TRBV7-9 and TRBJ2-1; 9 bases map to TRBD2. V gave up 7 bases and J gave up 7 bases; unmatched junction bases: 8. The CDR3 runs to 14 residues. Per the germline V gene, CDR1 is SEHNR and CDR2 is FQNEAQ (reference sequence). CDR3 coding DNA: TGTGCCAGCACCGTGACTAGCGGTTTAAATGAGCAGTTCTTC. This sequence encodes CASTVTSGLNEQFF.

The gene calls are TRBV15 and TRBJ2-7; TRBD1 aligns across 7 bases. Germline V gene sequence: CDR1 LNHNV, CDR2 YYDKDF (reference sequence). V was clipped by 0 bases and J by 2 bases; unmatched bases: 4. The CDR3 covers 15 residues. CDR3 in amino acids: CATSRDPGQTYEQYF. The CDR3 bases are TGTGCCACCAGCAGAGATCCGGGACAGACCTACGAGCAGTACTTC.

CDR3 in amino acids: CATSVGAYEQYF. CDR3 bases: TGTGCCACCAGCGTAGGGGCCTACGAGCAGTACTTC. The genes are TRBV15 and TRBJ2-7, with a tentative D call TRBD1 (5 bases). This CDR3 is 12 amino acids long. Germline CDR1 LNHNV, CDR2 YYDKDF (reference sequence). V was shortened by 5 bases and J by 2 bases, with 7 bases between the two germline ends. Filled out from reference TRBV15 and TRBJ2-7, the complete variable domain reads DAMVIQNPRYQVTQFGKPVTLSCSQTLNHNVMYWYQQKSSQAPKLLFHYYDKDFNNEADTPDNFQSRRPNTSFCFLDIRSPGLGDTAMYLCATSVGAYEQYFGPGTRLTVT.

This rearrangement joins TRBV28 to TRBJ2-3; 10 bases agree with TRBD2. Trimming at V came to 0 bases and at J to 3 bases, leaving 3 bases not matched to a gene. The CDR3 contains 16 residues. Germline V lookup: CDR1 MDHEN, CDR2 SYDVKM. As DNA, the CDR3 is TGTGCCAGCAGTTTATGGGCTAGCGGGAGTACAGATACGCAGTATTTT. It yields the protein CASSLWASGSTDTQYF.

This clone was recorded once. The chain joins TRBV9 to TRBJ2-1, with 7 bases lining up with TRBD2. V lost 4 bases, J lost 8 bases, and 15 bases stayed unmatched. Germline V CDR1 and CDR2: SGDLS, YYNGEE. The CDR3 is 16 residues long. The CDR3 loop reads CASSPPGRSSGDEQFF. The CDR3 region has the DNA TGTGCCAGCAGCCCCCCGGGCAGGAGCAGCGGGGATGAGCAGTTCTTC. The full variable domain, in which reference TRBV9 and TRBJ2-1 provide the parts outside the CDR3, is DSGVTQTPKHLITATGQRVTLRCSPRSGDLSVYWYQQSLDQGLQFLIQYYNGEERAKGNILERFSAQQFPDLHSELNLSSLELGDSALYFCASSPPGRSSGDEQFFGPGTRLTVL.

The chain has TRBV7-2 and TRBJ1-2; TRBD1 is a possible D gene (5 bases). The CDR3 covers 14 residues. Trimming removed 4 bases at V and 0 bases at J, with 9 bases between. In germline, CDR1 is SGHTA, CDR2 FQGNSA. The CDR3 region is CASSSQTANYGYTF. CDR3 coding DNA: TGTGCCAGCAGCTCACAGACAGCTAACTATGGCTACACCTTC.

V and J are TRBV30 and TRBJ1-5; 10 nucleotides align to TRBD1. The V gene end was trimmed by 1 base and the J gene end by 7 bases; junction bases not matched to a gene: 7. Germline CDR1 and CDR2: GTSNPN and SVGIG (reference sequence). This CDR3 contains 15 residues. The CDR3 DNA is TGTGCCTGGAGTGGATCGGGGACAGGGGAACAGCCCCAGCATTTT. This sequence encodes CAWSGSGTGEQPQHF.

This clone appeared a few times. The chain uses TRBV12-5 and TRBJ1-6; D remains ambiguous. The CDR3 runs 16 residues. Germline CDR1 is LGHNT and CDR2 is FRNRAP. Between the trimmed V and J ends, which lost 0 bases and 0 bases, there was a span of 6 bases. The CDR3 reads CASGLVLSSYNSPLHF. The CDR3 DNA is TGTGCTAGTGGTTTGGTACTAAGCTCCTATAATTCACCCCTCCACTTT.

The V gene is TRBV5-1, the J gene TRBJ2-7; weak D call: TRBD2 (5 bases). The CDR3 length is 15 residues. V was trimmed by 5 bases and J by 0 bases, leaving 15 bases between them. CDR1 and CDR2 from the germline V gene are SGHRS and YFSETQ. This chain's CDR3 is CASRAGLAVSYEQYF. CDR3 nucleotides: TGCGCCAGCAGGGCTGGACTGGCCGTCTCCTACGAGCAGTACTTC. Supplemented by reference TRBV5-1 and TRBJ2-7, the full variable domain reads KAGVTQTPRYLIKTRGQQVTLSCSPISGHRSVSWYQQTPGQGLQFLFEYFSETQRNKGNFPGRFSGRQFSNSRSEMNVSTLELGDSALYLCASRAGLAVSYEQYFGPGTRLTVT.

The genes are TRBV15 and TRBJ1-2; no clear D gene. There are 12 residues in the CDR3. Germline V CDR1 and CDR2: LNHNV, YYDKDF (reference sequence). The V gene lost 6 bases and the J gene lost 8 bases, with 13 bases spanning the gap. This chain's CDR3 is CATSMTVEGYTF. The CDR3 DNA reads as TGTGCCACCAGTATGACTGTTGAGGGCTACACCTTC.

This clone showed up just a few times. The chain employs TRBV18 and TRBJ1-2, with D perhaps TRBD1 (6 bases). Trimming stripped 2 bases from V and 2 bases from J, with 15 bases between. The CDR3 covers 16 residues. Looked up from germline, CDR1 is KGHSH and CDR2 is LQKENI. CDR3: CASSPSGQKINYGYTF. The CDR3 DNA sequence: TGTGCCAGCTCACCATCAGGACAGAAGATAAACTATGGCTACACCTTC. Supplemented by reference TRBV18 and TRBJ1-2, the full variable domain reads NAGVMQNPRHLVRRRGQEARLRCSPMKGHSHVYWYRQLPEEGLKFMVYLQKENIIDESGMPKERFSAEFPKEGPSILRIQQVVRGDSAAYFCASSPSGQKINYGYTFGSGTRLTVV.

The CDR3 DNA reads as TGCGCCAGCAGCCCTACGGTATTCAATCAGCCCCAGCATTTT. Protein: CASSPTVFNQPQHF. The V call is TRBV4-3, the J call TRBJ1-5, with D uncertain. The germline gives CDR1 LGHNA, CDR2 YSLEER. The CDR3 covers 14 residues. The V and J ends lost 4 bases and 3 bases respectively, with 10 bases between them.

The J gene is TRBJ1-1, the V gene TRBV27; 8 bases agree with TRBD1. Germline CDR1 and CDR2: MNHEY and SMNVEV (reference sequence). The CDR3 totals 13 residues. V lost 7 bases and J lost 10; bases outside the gene matches: 11. The CDR3: CASKGTGRIGAFF. The CDR3 coding sequence is TGTGCCAGCAAGGGGACAGGTAGGATCGGAGCTTTCTTT.

The chain combines TRBV6-2 or TRBV6-3 with TRBJ2-7; D is undetermined. This CDR3 contains 14 residues. Germline V gene sequence: CDR1 MNHEY, CDR2 SVGEGT. V gave up 2 bases and J gave up 2 bases, with 10 bases separating them. CDR3 region: CASSYVTHPYEQYF. CDR3 nucleotides: TGTGCCAGCAGTTACGTGACTCACCCCTACGAGCAGTACTTC.

The chain employs TRBV19 and TRBJ2-7; a weak D match, TRBD2 (5 bases). Per germline, CDR1 LNHDA and CDR2 SQIVND (reference sequence). Trimming cost V 3 bases and J 3 bases, with 9 bases left between them. The CDR3 has 13 residues. The CDR3 is CASSIRAGYEQYF. CDR3 nucleotide sequence: TGTGCCAGTAGTATTCGGGCGGGCTACGAGCAGTACTTC.